Included here is one T cell receptor (beta chain) sequence, with context. The sample belongs to a study of blood T cell repertoires in COVID-19. At the level of the study: Collection of acute and convalescent COVID-19 samples took place in the United States, Italy and Spain. PBMCs, B-cell-depleted T cells, or T cells were the source of the cDNA or gDNA that made up the material.

Original data processing: Amplification from reference gene primers served as the basis for estimated nucleated cell counts. Method: immunoSEQ multiplex PCR; TCRdb's copy keeps in-frame clones and lacks some. V and J calls and clone size come straight from that table; D and trimming were deduced from the DNA. This sample yields approximately 64,000 clones, of which approximately 77% are seen a single time; about 0.83% belongs to the top ten. Germline CDR1 reads MGHDK; CDR2 reads SYGVNS. Trimming cost V 4 bases and J 3 bases, with 7 bases left between them. The CDR3 spans 12 residues. Sequencing was carried out using peripheral blood. This clonotype originated in a woman in her seventies with acute or convalescent COVID-19. The gene calls are TRBV25-1 and TRBJ2-7; tentatively, D is TRBD2 (5 bases). The CDR3 coding sequence is TGTGCCAGCAGTGCGGGGAACTACGAGCAGTACTTC. It specifies CASSAGNYEQYF.